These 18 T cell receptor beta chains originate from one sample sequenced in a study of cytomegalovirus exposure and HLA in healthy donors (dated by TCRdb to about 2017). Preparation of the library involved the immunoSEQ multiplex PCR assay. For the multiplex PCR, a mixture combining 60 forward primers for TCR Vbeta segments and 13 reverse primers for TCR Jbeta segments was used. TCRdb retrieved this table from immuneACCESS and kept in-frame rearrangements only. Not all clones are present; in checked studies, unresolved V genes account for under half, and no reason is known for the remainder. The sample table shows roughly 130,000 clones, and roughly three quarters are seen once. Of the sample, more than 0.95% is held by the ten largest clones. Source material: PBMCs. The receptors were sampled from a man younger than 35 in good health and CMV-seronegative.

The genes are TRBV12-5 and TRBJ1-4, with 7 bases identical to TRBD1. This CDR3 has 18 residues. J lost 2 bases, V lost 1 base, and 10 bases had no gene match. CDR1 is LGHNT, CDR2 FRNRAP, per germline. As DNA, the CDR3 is TGTGCTAGTGGTTTGGGAACATACAGGGGAGCGACTAATGAAAAACTGTTTTTT. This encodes CASGLGTYRGATNEKLFF. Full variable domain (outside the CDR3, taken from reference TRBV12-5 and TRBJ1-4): DARVTQTPRHKVTEMGQEVTMRCQPILGHNTVFWYRQTMMQGLELLAYFRNRAPLDDSGMPKDRFSAEMPDATLATLKIQPSEPRDSAVYFCASGLGTYRGATNEKLFFGSGTQLSVL.

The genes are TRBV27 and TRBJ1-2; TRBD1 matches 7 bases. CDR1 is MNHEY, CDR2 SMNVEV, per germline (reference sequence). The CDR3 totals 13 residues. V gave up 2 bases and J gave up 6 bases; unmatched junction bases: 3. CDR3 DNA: TGTGCCAGCAGTTTAGTGCAGGGGGATGGCTACACCTTC. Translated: CASSLVQGDGYTF.

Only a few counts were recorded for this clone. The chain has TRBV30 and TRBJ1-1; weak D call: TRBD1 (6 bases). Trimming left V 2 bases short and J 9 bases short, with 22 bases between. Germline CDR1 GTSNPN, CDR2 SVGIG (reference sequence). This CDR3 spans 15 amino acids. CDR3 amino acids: CAWSLRRQVESKAFF. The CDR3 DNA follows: TGTGCCTGGAGTTTGCGGAGACAGGTAGAGTCAAAAGCTTTCTTT.

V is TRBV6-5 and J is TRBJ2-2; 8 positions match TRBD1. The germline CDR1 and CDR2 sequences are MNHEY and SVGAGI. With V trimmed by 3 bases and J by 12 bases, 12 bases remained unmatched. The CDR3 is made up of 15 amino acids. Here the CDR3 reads CASSYETGAVVQLFF. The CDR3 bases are TGTGCCAGCAGTTATGAGACAGGGGCAGTGGTTCAGCTGTTTTTT.

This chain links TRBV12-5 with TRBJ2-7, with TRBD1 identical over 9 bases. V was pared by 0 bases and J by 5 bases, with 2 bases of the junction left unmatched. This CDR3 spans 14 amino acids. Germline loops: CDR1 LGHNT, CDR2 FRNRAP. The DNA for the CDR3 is TGTGCTAGTGGTTTGGTAACAGGGGGCCACGAGCAGTACTTC. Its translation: CASGLVTGGHEQYF.

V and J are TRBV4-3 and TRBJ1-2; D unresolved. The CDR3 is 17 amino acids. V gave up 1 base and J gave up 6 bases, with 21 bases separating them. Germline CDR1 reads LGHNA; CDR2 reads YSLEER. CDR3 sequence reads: CASSQVWVEGKGDGYTF. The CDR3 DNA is TGCGCCAGCAGCCAAGTTTGGGTCGAAGGTAAAGGAGATGGCTACACCTTC.

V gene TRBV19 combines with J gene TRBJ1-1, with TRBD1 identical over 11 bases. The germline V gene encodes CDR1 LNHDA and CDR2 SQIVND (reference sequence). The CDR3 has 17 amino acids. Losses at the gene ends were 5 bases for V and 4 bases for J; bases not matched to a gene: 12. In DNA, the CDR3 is TGTGCCAGTAGTCCCCAGGGGACAGGGGGTTTGAGCACTGAAGCTTTCTTT. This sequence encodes CASSPQGTGGLSTEAFF.

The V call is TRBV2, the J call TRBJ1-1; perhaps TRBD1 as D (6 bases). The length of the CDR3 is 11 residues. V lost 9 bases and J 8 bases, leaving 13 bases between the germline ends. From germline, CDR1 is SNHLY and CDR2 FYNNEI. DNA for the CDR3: TGTGCCAGTCTCGGGACATCAGAAGCTTTCTTT. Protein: CASLGTSEAFF.

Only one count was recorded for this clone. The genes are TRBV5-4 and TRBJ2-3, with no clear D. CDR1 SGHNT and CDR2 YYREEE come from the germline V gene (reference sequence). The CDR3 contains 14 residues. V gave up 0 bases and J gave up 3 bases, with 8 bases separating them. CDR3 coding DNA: TGTGCCAGCAGCTTGGACCCTCGGACAGATACGCAGTATTTT. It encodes CASSLDPRTDTQYF.

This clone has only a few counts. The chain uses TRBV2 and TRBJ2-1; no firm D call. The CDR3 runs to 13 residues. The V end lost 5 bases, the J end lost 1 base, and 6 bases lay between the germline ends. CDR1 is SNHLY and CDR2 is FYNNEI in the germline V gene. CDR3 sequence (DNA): TGTGCCAGCAGTACAGAATCCTACAATGAGCAGTTCTTC. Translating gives CASSTESYNEQFF. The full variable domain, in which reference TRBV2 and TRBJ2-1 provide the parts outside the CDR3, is EPEVTQTPSHQVTQMGQEVILRCVPISNHLYFYWYRQILGQKVEFLVSFYNNEISEKSEIFDDQFSVERPDGSNFTLKIRSTKLEDSAMYFCASSTESYNEQFFGPGTRLTVL.

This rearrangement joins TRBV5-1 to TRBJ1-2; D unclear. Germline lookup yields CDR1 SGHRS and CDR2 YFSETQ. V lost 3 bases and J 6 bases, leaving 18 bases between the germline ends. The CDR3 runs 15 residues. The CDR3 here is CASSYQTAAKDGYTF. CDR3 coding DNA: TGCGCCAGCAGCTACCAGACCGCGGCGAAGGATGGCTACACCTTC.

This chain's CDR3 is CASSVGVGPRGETQYF. In nucleotides, the CDR3 is TGTGCCAGCAGCGTAGGAGTCGGACCTCGGGGAGAGACCCAGTACTTC. The chain combines TRBV9 with TRBJ2-5; possibly TRBD2 for D (5 bases). The CDR3 is 16 residues long. The V end was cut by 0 bases, the J end by 4 bases, with 16 bases between. Per the germline V gene, CDR1 is SGDLS and CDR2 is YYNGEE.

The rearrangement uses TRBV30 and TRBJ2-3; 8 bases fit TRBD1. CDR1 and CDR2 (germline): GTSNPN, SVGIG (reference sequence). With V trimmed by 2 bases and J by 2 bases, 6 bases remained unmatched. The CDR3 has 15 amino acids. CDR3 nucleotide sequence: TGTGCCTGGAGTACACGCAGGGGGCTCACAGATACGCAGTATTTT. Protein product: CAWSTRRGLTDTQYF.

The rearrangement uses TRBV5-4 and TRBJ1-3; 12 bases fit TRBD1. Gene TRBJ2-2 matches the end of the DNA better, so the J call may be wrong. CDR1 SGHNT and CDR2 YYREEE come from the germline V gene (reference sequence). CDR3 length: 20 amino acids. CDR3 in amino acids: CASSPPGTGGALRKSGELFF. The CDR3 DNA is TGTGCCAGCAGCCCTCCTGGGACAGGGGGCGCGTTACGGAAATCCGGGGAGCTGTTTTTT.

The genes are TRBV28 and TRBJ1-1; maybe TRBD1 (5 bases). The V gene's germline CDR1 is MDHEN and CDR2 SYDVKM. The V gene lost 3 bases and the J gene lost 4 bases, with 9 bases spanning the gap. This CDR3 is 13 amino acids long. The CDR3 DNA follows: TGTGCCAGCAGTTTCGGGGGATCCACTGAAGCTTTCTTT. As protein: CASSFGGSTEAFF.

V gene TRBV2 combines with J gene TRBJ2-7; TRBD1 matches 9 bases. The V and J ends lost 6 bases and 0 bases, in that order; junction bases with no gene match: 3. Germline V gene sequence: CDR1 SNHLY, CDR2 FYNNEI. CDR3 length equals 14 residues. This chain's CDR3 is CASRLTGGSYEQYF. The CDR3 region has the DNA TGTGCCAGCAGGTTGACAGGGGGCTCCTACGAGCAGTACTTC. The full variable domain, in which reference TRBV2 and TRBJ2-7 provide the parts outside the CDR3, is EPEVTQTPSHQVTQMGQEVILRCVPISNHLYFYWYRQILGQKVEFLVSFYNNEISEKSEIFDDQFSVERPDGSNFTLKIRSTKLEDSAMYFCASRLTGGSYEQYFGPGTRLTVT.

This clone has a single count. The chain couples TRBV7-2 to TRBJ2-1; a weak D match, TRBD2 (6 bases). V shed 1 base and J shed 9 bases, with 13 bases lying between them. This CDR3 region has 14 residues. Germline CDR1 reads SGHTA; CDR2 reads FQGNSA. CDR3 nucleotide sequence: TGTGCCAGCAGCTTAGGACTAGGTGGGAGTGAGCAGTTCTTC. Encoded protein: CASSLGLGGSEQFF.

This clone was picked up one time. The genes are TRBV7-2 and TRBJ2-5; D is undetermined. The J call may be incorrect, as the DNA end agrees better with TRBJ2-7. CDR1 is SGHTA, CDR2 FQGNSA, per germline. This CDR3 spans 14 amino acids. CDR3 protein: CASTLQASGGEQYF. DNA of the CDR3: TGTGCCAGCACCCTTCAAGCGTCTGGCGGCGAGCAGTACTTC.